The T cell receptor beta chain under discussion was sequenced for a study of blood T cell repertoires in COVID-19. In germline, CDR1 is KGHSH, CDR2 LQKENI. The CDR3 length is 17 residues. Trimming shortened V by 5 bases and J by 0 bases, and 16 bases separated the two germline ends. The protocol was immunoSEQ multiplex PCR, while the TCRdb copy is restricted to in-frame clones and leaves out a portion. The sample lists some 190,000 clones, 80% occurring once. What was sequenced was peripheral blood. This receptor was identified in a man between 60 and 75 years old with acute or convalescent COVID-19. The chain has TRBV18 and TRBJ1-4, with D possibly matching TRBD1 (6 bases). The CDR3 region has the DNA TGTGCCAGCTCATCGAGTAGGACAGCCGCAACTAATGAAAAACTGTTTTTT. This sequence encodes CASSSSRTAATNEKLFF.